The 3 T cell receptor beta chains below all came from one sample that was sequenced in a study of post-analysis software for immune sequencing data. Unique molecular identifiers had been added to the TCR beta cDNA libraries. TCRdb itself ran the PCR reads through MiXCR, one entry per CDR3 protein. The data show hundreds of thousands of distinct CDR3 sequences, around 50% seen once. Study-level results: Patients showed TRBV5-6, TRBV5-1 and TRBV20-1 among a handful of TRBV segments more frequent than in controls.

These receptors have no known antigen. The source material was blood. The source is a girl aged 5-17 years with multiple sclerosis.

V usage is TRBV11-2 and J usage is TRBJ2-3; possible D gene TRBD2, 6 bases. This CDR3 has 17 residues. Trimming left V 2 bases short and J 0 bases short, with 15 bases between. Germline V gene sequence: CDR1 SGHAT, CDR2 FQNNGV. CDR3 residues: CASSLNPRGVSTDTQYF. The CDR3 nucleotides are TGTGCCAGCAGCTTAAACCCTCGCGGGGTAAGCACAGATACGCAGTATTTT.

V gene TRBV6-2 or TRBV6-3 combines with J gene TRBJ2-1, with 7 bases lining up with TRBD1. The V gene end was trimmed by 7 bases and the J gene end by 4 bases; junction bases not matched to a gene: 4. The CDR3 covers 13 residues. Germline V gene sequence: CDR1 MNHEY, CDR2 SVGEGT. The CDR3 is CASNLDRYNEQFF. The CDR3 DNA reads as TGTGCCAGCAACTTGGACAGGTACAATGAGCAGTTCTTC.

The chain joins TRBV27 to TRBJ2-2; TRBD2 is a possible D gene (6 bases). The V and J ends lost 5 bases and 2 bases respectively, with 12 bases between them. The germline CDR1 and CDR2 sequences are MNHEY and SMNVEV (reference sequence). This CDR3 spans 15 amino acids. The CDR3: CASSDRAGNTGELFF. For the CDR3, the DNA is TGTGCCAGCAGTGATCGGGCGGGAAACACCGGGGAGCTGTTTTTT.